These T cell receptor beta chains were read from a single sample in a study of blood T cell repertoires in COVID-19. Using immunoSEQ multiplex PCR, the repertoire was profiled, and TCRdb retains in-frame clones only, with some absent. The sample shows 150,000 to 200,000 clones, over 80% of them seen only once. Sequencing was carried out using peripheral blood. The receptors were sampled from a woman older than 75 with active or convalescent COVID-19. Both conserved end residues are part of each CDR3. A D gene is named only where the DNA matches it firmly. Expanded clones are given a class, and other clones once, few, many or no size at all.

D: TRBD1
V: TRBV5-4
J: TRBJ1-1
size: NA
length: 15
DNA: TGTGCCAGCAGAAGGGCAGGGGGACTGAACACTGAAGCTTTCTTT
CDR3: CASRRAGGLNTEAFF

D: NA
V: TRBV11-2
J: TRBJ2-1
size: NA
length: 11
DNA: TGTGCCAGCAGCTCCCTGGCCAAGCAGTTCTTC
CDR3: CASSSLAKQFF

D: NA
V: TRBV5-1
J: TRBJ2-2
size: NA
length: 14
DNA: TGCGCCAGCAGTGAGCAGGGGAACACCGGGGAGCTGTTTTTT
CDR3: CASSEQGNTGELFF

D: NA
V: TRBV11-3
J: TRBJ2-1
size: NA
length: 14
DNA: TGTGCCAGCAGCCTGAGGGCCGATTACAATGAGCAGTTCTTC
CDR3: CASSLRADYNEQFF

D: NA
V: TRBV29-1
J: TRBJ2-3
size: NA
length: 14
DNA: TGCAGCGTTGAATTCGACAGGACCACAGATACGCAGTATTTT
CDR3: CSVEFDRTTDTQYF

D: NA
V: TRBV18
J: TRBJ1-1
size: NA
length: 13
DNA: TGTGCCAGCTCACCAGCAGGGGACACTGAAGCTTTCTTT
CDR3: CASSPAGDTEAFF

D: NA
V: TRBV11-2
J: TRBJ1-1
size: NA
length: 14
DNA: TGTGCCAGCAGCTTAGAGTGGGGGCGAACTGAAGCTTTCTTT
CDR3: CASSLEWGRTEAFF

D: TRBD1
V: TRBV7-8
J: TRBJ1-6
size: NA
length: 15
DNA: TGTGCCAGCAGCTTAGTGACAGGGTCGAATTCACCCCTCCACTTT
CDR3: CASSLVTGSNSPLHF

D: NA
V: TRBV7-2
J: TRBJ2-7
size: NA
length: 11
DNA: TGTGCCAGCAGCTTAAGGGGCGAGCAGTACTTC
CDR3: CASSLRGEQYF

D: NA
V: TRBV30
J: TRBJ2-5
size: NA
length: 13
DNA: TGTGCCTGGAATCTCCGTCTCGCGGAGACCCAGTACTTC
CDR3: CAWNLRLAETQYF

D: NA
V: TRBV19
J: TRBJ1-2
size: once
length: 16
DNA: TGTGCCAGTAGAAATACTAGGTGGGCCGGACCCTATGGCTACACCTTC
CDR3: CASRNTRWAGPYGYTF

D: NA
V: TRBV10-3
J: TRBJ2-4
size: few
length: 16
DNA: TGTGCCATCAGTGAGTCAACAGGGACGGGCAAAAACATTCAGTACTTC
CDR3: CAISESTGTGKNIQYF

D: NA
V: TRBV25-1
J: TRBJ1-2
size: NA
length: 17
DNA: TGTGCCAGCAGTGAATTGAGGCGGGGGCGTCCTAACTATGGCTACACCTTC
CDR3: CASSELRRGRPNYGYTF

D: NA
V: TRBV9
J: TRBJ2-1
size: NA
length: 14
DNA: TGTGCCAGCACCCTAGCGTCGTCCTACAATGAGCAGTTCTTC
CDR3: CASTLASSYNEQFF

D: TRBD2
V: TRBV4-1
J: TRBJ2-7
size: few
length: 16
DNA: TGCGCCAGCAGCCAAGGCAGCGGGGACCCCACCTTGGAGCAGTACTTC
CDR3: CASSQGSGDPTLEQYF

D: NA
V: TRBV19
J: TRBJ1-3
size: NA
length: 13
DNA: TGTGCCACCGCCGGGGAACTAGGAAACACCATATATTTT
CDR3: CATAGELGNTIYF

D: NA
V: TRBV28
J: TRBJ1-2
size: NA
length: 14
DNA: TGTGCCAGCAGTTTAGGGGGGGGAGCCTATGGCTACACCTTC
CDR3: CASSLGGGAYGYTF

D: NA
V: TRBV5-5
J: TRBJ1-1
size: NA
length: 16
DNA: TGTGCCAGCGGACGTGCAGGGGTCAAATTGAACACTGAAGCTTTCTTT
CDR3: CASGRAGVKLNTEAFF

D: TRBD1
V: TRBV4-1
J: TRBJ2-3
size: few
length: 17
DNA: TGCGCCAGCAGCCTAACAGGGGCCGGGGCTAGCACAGATACGCAGTATTTT
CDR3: CASSLTGAGASTDTQYF

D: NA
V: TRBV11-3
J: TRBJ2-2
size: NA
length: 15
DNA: TGTGCCAGCAGCTTAGCGGCAGGGAACACCGGGGAGCTGTTTTTT
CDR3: CASSLAAGNTGELFF

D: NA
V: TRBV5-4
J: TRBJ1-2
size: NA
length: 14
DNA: TGTGCCAGCAGTCAAGCGCGGGGGGTAGATGGCTACACCTTC
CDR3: CASSQARGVDGYTF

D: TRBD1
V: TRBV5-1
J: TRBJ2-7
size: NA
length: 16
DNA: TGCGCCAGCAGCTTGGCCAGCGGGACAGGGACCTACGAGCAGTACTTC
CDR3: CASSLASGTGTYEQYF

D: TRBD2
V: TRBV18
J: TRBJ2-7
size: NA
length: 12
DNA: TGTGCCAGCTCCGGGGGGTCCCACGAGCAGTACTTC
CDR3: CASSGGSHEQYF

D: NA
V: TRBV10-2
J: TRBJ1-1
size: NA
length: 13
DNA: TGCGCCAGCAGTGAAGCGGTGAACACTGAAGCTTTCTTT
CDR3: CASSEAVNTEAFF

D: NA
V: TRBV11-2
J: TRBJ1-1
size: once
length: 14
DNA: TGTGCCAGCAGCCCCGGGACTTCTAACACTGAAGCTTTCTTT
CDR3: CASSPGTSNTEAFF

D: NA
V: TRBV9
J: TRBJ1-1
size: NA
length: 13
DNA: TGTGCCAGCGGGGCAGGTTTGAACACTGAAGCTTTCTTT
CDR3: CASGAGLNTEAFF

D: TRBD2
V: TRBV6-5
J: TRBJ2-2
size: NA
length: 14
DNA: TGTGCCAGCCGGGGGGTCCCGAACACCGGGGAGCTGTTTTTT
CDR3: CASRGVPNTGELFF

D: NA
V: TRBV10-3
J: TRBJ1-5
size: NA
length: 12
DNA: TGTGCCACCCGGGGGGGCAATCAGCCCCAGCATTTT
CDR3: CATRGGNQPQHF

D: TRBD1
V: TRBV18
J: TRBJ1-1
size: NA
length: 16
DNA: TGTGCCAGCTCACCTACAGAGTACAGGGGAAACACTGAAGCTTTCTTT
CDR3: CASSPTEYRGNTEAFF

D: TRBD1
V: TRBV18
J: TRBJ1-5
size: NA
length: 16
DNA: TGTGCCAGCTCACCACCACCGGGACAGGGATATCAGCCCCAGCATTTT
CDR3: CASSPPPGQGYQPQHF

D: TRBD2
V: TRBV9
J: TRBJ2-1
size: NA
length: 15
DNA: TGTGCCAGCAGCGCGGGACTAGCGTTCTACAATGAGCAGTTCTTC
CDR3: CASSAGLAFYNEQFF

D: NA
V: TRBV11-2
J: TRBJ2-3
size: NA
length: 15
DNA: TGTGCCAGCAGCTTAGACAGGGGAGGGACAGATACGCAGTATTTT
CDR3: CASSLDRGGTDTQYF

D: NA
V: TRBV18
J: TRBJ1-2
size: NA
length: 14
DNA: TGTGCCAGCTCCCCGGGCGGGGCCAACTATGGCTACACCTTC
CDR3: CASSPGGANYGYTF

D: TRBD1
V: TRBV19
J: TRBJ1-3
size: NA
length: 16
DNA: TGTGCCAGTAGTCTTACGACAGGGAGAACTGGAAACACCATATATTTT
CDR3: CASSLTTGRTGNTIYF

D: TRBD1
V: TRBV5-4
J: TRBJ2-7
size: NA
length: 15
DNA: TGTGCCAGCAGCCCCGACACCCCAGGGGGCTACGAGCAGTACTTC
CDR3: CASSPDTPGGYEQYF

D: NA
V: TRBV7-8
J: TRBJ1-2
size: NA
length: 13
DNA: TGTGCCAGCAGCAGCGGACGGTCCGTCGGCTACACCTTC
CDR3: CASSSGRSVGYTF

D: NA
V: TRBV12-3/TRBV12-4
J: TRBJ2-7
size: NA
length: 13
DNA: TGTGCCAGCACTCCTTCAGGGAAGAACGAGCAGTACTTC
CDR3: CASTPSGKNEQYF

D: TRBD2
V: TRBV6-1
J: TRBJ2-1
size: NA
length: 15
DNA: TGTGCCAGCAGTGAATCCAGCGGGGCGTACAATGAGCAGTTCTTC
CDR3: CASSESSGAYNEQFF

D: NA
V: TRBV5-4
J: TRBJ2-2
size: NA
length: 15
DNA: TGTGCCAGCAGCTTGGCTGGGAGGAACACCGGGGAGCTGTTTTTT
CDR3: CASSLAGRNTGELFF

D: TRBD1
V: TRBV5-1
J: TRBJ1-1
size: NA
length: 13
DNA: TGCGCCAGCAGCCGGGACAGGAACACTGAAGCTTTCTTT
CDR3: CASSRDRNTEAFF

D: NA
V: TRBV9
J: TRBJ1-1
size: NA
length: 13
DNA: TGTGCCAGCACTCCCGGGTCGAACACTGAAGCTTTCTTT
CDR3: CASTPGSNTEAFF

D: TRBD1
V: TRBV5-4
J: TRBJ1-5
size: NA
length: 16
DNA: TGTGCCAGCAGCTTGGACGGACAGGGAATCAATCAGCCCCAGCATTTT
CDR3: CASSLDGQGINQPQHF

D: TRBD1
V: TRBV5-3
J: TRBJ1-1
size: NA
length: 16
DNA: TGTGCCAGAAGCAGTGAAGACAGGGTACAAAACACTGAAGCTTTCTTT
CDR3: CARSSEDRVQNTEAFF

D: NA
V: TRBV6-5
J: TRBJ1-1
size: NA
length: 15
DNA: TGTGCCAGCAGTCCTCGGGACTCTAGGAACACTGAAGCTTTCTTT
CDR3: CASSPRDSRNTEAFF

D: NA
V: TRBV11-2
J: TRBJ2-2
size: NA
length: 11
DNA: TGTGCCAGCAGCACCTACGGGGAGCTGTTTTTT
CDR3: CASSTYGELFF

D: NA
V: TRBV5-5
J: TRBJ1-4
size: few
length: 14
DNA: TGTGCCAGCAGCCCCTGGGGGCCTAATGAAAAACTGTTTTTT
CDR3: CASSPWGPNEKLFF

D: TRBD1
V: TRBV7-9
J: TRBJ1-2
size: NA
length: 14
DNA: TGTGCCAGCAGCGGGACAGCCATTAACTATGGCTACACCTTC
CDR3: CASSGTAINYGYTF

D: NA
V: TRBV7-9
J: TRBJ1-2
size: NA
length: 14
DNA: TGTGCCAGCAGCACCGGGACTGTAAGTTTTGGCTACACCTTC
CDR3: CASSTGTVSFGYTF

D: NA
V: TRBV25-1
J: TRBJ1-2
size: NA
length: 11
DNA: TGTGCCAGCACCTCAGTCCATGGCTACACCTTC
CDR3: CASTSVHGYTF

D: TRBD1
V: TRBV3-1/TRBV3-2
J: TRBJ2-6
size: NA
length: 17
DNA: TGTGCCAGCAGCCATGGGACAGGGCCGACTGGGGCCAACGTCCTGACTTTC
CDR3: CASSHGTGPTGANVLTF

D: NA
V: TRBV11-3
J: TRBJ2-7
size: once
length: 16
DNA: TGTGCCAGCAGCTTAGAGACAGGCCTAACTGCCTACGAGCAGTACTTC
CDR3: CASSLETGLTAYEQYF

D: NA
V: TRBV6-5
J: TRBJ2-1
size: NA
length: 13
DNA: TGTGCCAGCAGTTACTCGAGTCACAATGAGCAGTTCTTC
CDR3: CASSYSSHNEQFF

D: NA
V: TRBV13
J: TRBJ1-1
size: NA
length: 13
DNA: TGTGCCAGCAGCTATGACTCGAACACTGAAGCTTTCTTT
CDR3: CASSYDSNTEAFF